This T cell receptor (beta chain) appears in the sequencing data of a study of siplizumab effects on memory and regulatory T cells. Study conclusions and caveats: The suppressive capacity of proliferating Tregs from siplizumab cultures remained unconfirmed. Major contributors to the alloresponse seemed to be naive T cells, which also appeared more diverse than memory cells. A minor fraction of alloreactive clones, and no more, mapped to unstimulated subsets. Alloreactive sequences traceable to unstimulated CD4+ memory cells were significantly reduced by siplizumab.

As to this clone: What it binds is not known.

Here immunoSEQ multiplex PCR was the method, and the copy in TCRdb shows in-frame clones only, minus some. This repertoire shows tens of thousands of clones, approximately 95% found once; its top ten account for less than 20%. Sequenced sample: CD8+ T cells sorted from blood. The sequence came from a human donor in good health.

The CDR3 region is CASSVEGLVGGPSTDTQYF. The CDR3, as DNA: TGTGCCAGCAGCGTAGAAGGCCTTGTAGGTGGGCCTAGCACAGATACGCAGTATTTT. The chain links TRBV9 to TRBJ2-3; no reliable D call. There are 19 residues in the CDR3. Germline V gene lookup returns CDR1 SGDLS and CDR2 YYNGEE. Trimming shortened V by 0 bases and J by 0 bases, and 20 bases separated the two germline ends.